The clone carrying this T cell receptor beta chain was recorded many times. Its antigen is not identified. This entry is derived from a study of T cell repertoires in cytomegalovirus infection. The overall study: It was recently identified HLA-C-restricted and well-studied HLA-B-restricted CMV epitopes that the study used. Signatures in public TCR beta sequences pointed to both CMV infection and matching HLA type.

Trimming cost V 5 bases and J 5 bases; bases outside gene matches: 0. Germline V lookup: CDR1 SGHVS, CDR2 FQNEAQ. The CDR3 contains 11 residues. General study points: Dominating the ex vivo response were HLA-C-restricted CMV-specific TCR beta clonotypes. Accumulated public TCR beta family frequency recognized individuals carrying CMV together with the relevant HLA.

TCRdb reprocessed the reads with MiXCR, giving one entry per CDR3 protein. The sample records approximately 590,000 distinct CDR3 sequences, 40% being singletons. The sequencing here drew on cultured PBMCs, taken from culture after CMV antigen stimulation. The chain carries TRBV7-8 and TRBJ2-7, with 7 bases matching TRBD1. The sequence was collected from a human donor in good health (CMV status not recorded). Some clones in this sample may be carry-over from other donors' samples. CDR3 region: CASSQGDEQYF. The CDR3 nucleotides read TGTGCCAGCAGCCAGGGGGACGAGCAGTACTTC.